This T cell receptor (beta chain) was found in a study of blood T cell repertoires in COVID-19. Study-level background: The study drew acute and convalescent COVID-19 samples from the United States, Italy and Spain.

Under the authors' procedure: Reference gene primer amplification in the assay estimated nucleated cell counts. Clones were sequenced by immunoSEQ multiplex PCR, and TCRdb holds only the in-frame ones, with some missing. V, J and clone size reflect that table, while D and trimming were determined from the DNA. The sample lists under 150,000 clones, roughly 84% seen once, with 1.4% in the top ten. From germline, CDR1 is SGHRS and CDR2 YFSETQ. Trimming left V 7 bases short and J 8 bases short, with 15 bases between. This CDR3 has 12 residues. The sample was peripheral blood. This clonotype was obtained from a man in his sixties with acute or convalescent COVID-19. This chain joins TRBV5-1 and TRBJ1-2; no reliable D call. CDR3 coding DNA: TGCGCCAGCCAAGAAGAAACAGAAGGCTACACCTTC. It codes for CASQEETEGYTF. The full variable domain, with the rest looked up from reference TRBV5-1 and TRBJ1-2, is KAGVTQTPRYLIKTRGQQVTLSCSPISGHRSVSWYQQTPGQGLQFLFEYFSETQRNKGNFPGRFSGRQFSNSRSEMNVSTLELGDSALYLCASQEETEGYTFGSGTRLTVV.